A single sample gave rise to the 21 T cell receptor beta chains below, sequenced in a study of glioma-infiltrating T cells after dendritic cell vaccination. This table comes from immunoSEQ multiplex PCR, and its TCRdb copy is limited to in-frame clones, with some not included. The profile shows about 95,000 clones, roughly 84% of them singletons. The sample in question was blood, obtained before dendritic cell vaccination. Source of these receptors: a human donor with glioblastoma.

The rearrangement links TRBV5-6 to TRBJ1-5, with 8 bases fitting TRBD1. The CDR3 runs 13 residues. V gave up 4 bases and J gave up 6 bases; unmatched junction bases: 3. The V gene's germline CDR1 is SGHDT and CDR2 YYEEEE. CDR3 coding DNA: TGTGCCAGCAGCGCCGGACAGGGTCAGCCCCAGCATTTT. Its translation is CASSAGQGQPQHF.

The chain recombines TRBV21-1 with TRBJ2-7; the DNA was not used to check the table's D call, TRBD2. TRBV21-1 constitutes a pseudogene. This CDR3 contains 14 residues. The CDR3 spells CASSKWLTSREQYF. DNA for the CDR3: TGTGCCAGCAGCAAATGGCTAACTAGTCGCGAGCAGTACTTC.

This clone was detected only once. This rearrangement joins TRBV7-2 to TRBJ2-1; 8 positions agree with TRBD2. This CDR3 has 14 amino acids. Per the germline V gene, CDR1 is SGHTA and CDR2 is FQGNSA. The ends lost 1 base at V and 13 bases at J; junction bases unmatched: 9. The CDR3 nucleotides are TGTGCCAGCAGCTTAGGTCGGCGGGGGGCTAATCAGTTCTTC. The encoded protein is CASSLGRRGANQFF.

This sequence joins TRBV6-1 and TRBJ2-7; 8 positions match TRBD2. The CDR3 is 13 amino acids. In germline, CDR1 is MNHNS, CDR2 SASEGT. J lost 7 bases, V lost 8 bases, and 10 bases had no gene match. CDR3 amino acids: CASHVGLAGEQYF. The DNA for the CDR3 is TGTGCCAGCCATGTGGGCTTAGCGGGAGAGCAGTACTTC.

The chain links TRBV5-1 to TRBJ2-1; 8 bases match TRBD1. The CDR3 covers 13 residues. The V and J ends lost 3 bases and 7 bases, in that order; junction bases with no gene match: 3. Germline-derived CDR1 and CDR2 are SGHRS and YFSETQ. Written as DNA, the CDR3 is TGCGCCAGCAGCTGGGGACAGGCGAATGAGCAGTTCTTC. The encoded protein is CASSWGQANEQFF.

This clone was found a few times. The J gene is TRBJ2-2, the V gene TRBV5-4, with 7 bases that match TRBD1. The CDR3 runs 16 residues. Per germline, CDR1 SGHNT and CDR2 YYREEE (reference sequence). The V gene end was trimmed by 4 bases and the J gene end by 1 base; junction bases not matched to a gene: 7. The CDR3 coding sequence is TGTGCCAGCAGCCCACCGGGACAGTGGAACACCGGGGAGCTGTTTTTT. Its protein is CASSPPGQWNTGELFF.

V usage is TRBV9 and J usage is TRBJ1-3; D might be TRBD1 (6 bases). This CDR3 is built from 14 residues. Germline V CDR1 and CDR2: SGDLS, YYNGEE. Deletions cut 3 bases from V and 6 bases from J, with 13 bases between. CDR3 nucleotide sequence: TGTGCCAGCAGCGGAGGGGGATTGGAAAACACCATATATTTT. It encodes CASSGGGLENTIYF. The full variable domain, with the rest looked up from reference TRBV9 and TRBJ1-3, is DSGVTQTPKHLITATGQRVTLRCSPRSGDLSVYWYQQSLDQGLQFLIQYYNGEERAKGNILERFSAQQFPDLHSELNLSSLELGDSALYFCASSGGGLENTIYFGEGSWLTVV.

The chain is built from TRBV19 and TRBJ1-1, with D possibly matching TRBD1 (5 bases). V was cut by 7 bases and J by 0 bases, with 12 bases left in between. The CDR3 consists of 14 residues. Germline CDR1 reads LNHDA; CDR2 reads SQIVND (reference sequence). In nucleotides, the CDR3 is TGTGCCAGTACACTCGACAGTCTGAACACTGAAGCTTTCTTT. Encoded protein: CASTLDSLNTEAFF.

The V and J genes are TRBV5-1 and TRBJ2-2, with 8 nucleotides matching TRBD1. V trimming: 6 bases; J trimming: 5 bases; junction bases outside the gene matches: 9. CDR1 SGHRS and CDR2 YFSETQ come from the germline V gene. The CDR3 totals 15 residues. The CDR3 coding sequence is TGCGCCAGCACTTCCGACAGGGGCAGAACCGGGGAGCTGTTTTTT. Translation gives CASTSDRGRTGELFF.

The rearrangement joins TRBV9 to TRBJ2-7, with 9 bases matching TRBD1. The ends lost 4 bases at V and 5 bases at J; junction bases unmatched: 7. Per germline, CDR1 SGDLS and CDR2 YYNGEE. The CDR3 spans 14 residues. This CDR3 is CASSTTGGIDEQYF. CDR3 bases: TGTGCCAGCAGCACCACAGGGGGCATCGACGAGCAGTACTTC.

This sequence joins TRBV27 and TRBJ2-1; a possible D gene is TRBD2 (7 bases). Germline CDR1 and CDR2: MNHEY and SMNVEV (reference sequence). The germline V and J ends were trimmed by 6 bases and 4 bases, with 13 bases remaining between them. This CDR3 comprises 14 residues. The CDR3 sequence: CASRGRGGYNEQFF. The CDR3 nucleotides are TGTGCCAGCAGGGGTAGGGGGGGTTACAATGAGCAGTTCTTC.

The chain carries TRBV5-1 and TRBJ2-1; TRBD2 matches at 9 bases. V shed 4 bases and J 9 bases; nucleotides not matched to a gene: 14. The CDR3 totals 16 residues. Germline-derived CDR1 and CDR2 are SGHRS and YFSETQ. DNA of the CDR3: TGCGCCAGCAGCCATTCCGGGACTAGCACTCTCGCTGAGCAGTTCTTC. It translates to CASSHSGTSTLAEQFF.

This clone turned up a few times. The CDR3 spells CASSARPGQAGNTIYF. CDR3 coding DNA: TGTGCCAGTAGTGCCCGACCGGGACAGGCTGGAAACACCATATATTTT. The gene calls are TRBV19 and TRBJ1-3, with 8 positions matching TRBD1. Germline lookup yields CDR1 LNHDA and CDR2 SQIVND (reference sequence). The CDR3 is made up of 16 amino acids. J was trimmed by 2 bases and V by 5 bases; bases with no gene match: 8.

The chain is built from TRBV29-1 and TRBJ1-1; TRBD1 agrees at 8 bases. With 4 bases clipped from V and 4 bases from J, the junction kept 5 bases outside the gene matches. The CDR3 spans 13 residues. The germline V gene encodes CDR1 SQVTM and CDR2 ANQGSEA. Written as DNA, the CDR3 is TGCAGCGTTGTCAGGGGGCTGAGCACTGAAGCTTTCTTT. Protein sequence: CSVVRGLSTEAFF.

The J gene is TRBJ1-5, the V gene TRBV7-2; D not resolved. Per germline, CDR1 SGHTA and CDR2 FQGNSA. Deletions cut 3 bases from V and 4 bases from J, with 7 bases between. This CDR3 comprises 13 residues. The CDR3 here is CASSFYTNQPQHF. The DNA of the CDR3 is TGTGCCAGCAGCTTTTACACGAATCAGCCCCAGCATTTT. The entire variable domain, with the rest obtained from reference TRBV7-2 and TRBJ1-5, is as follows: GAGVSQSPSNKVTEKGKDVELRCDPISGHTALYWYRQSLGQGLEFLIYFQGNSAPDKSGLPSDRFSAERTGGSVSTLTIQRTQQEDSAVYLCASSFYTNQPQHFGDGTRLSIL.

The chain joins TRBV29-1 to TRBJ2-7; D is perhaps TRBD2 (5 bases). With 2 bases removed from V and 5 bases from J, the gap between germline ends came to 13 bases. Germline V gene lookup returns CDR1 SQVTM and CDR2 ANQGSEA. This CDR3 comprises 13 residues. CDR3 sequence reads: CSVEIGVVDEQYF. The DNA for the CDR3 is TGCAGCGTTGAAATCGGGGTAGTCGACGAGCAGTACTTC.

The rearrangement uses TRBV9 and TRBJ1-2, with 9 bases lining up with TRBD1. The ends lost 0 bases at V and 5 bases at J; junction bases unmatched: 8. Germline CDR1 reads SGDLS; CDR2 reads YYNGEE. The CDR3 totals 16 residues. CDR3 region: CASSVDAGTGPYGYTF. The CDR3 DNA sequence: TGTGCCAGCAGCGTAGATGCCGGGACAGGGCCTTATGGCTACACCTTC.

The rearrangement joins TRBV18 to TRBJ1-1; TRBD1 agrees at 7 bases. Per the germline V gene, CDR1 is KGHSH and CDR2 is LQKENI. The CDR3 has 13 residues. V trimming: 3 bases; J trimming: 8 bases; junction bases outside the gene matches: 6. CDR3: CASSPIKGAEAFF. The CDR3 DNA reads TGTGCCAGCTCACCCATTAAGGGGGCGGAAGCTTTCTTT.

The chain links TRBV7-9 to TRBJ2-1; weak D call: TRBD2 (6 bases). The V end lost 0 bases, the J end lost 6 bases, and 18 bases lay between the germline ends. The CDR3 consists of 17 residues. The V gene's germline CDR1 is SEHNR and CDR2 FQNEAQ (reference sequence). The CDR3 protein is CASSLAGLREGGNEQFF. Here the CDR3 DNA reads TGTGCCAGCAGCTTAGCCGGGTTGCGGGAAGGAGGCAATGAGCAGTTCTTC.

The V gene is TRBV19, the J gene TRBJ2-1; a weak D match, TRBD2 (6 bases). This CDR3 contains 20 residues. Trimming removed 4 bases from V and 5 bases from J, with 30 bases in between. Germline values: CDR1 LNHDA, CDR2 SQIVND (reference sequence). This CDR3 is CASSSFPPGMKTRTNNEQFF. The CDR3 region has the DNA TGTGCCAGTAGTAGTTTCCCGCCGGGGATGAAGACTAGAACTAACAATGAGCAGTTCTTC.

The rearrangement links TRBV5-1 to TRBJ1-6; possible D gene TRBD1, 5 bases. Trimming removed 4 bases at V and 4 bases at J, with 12 bases between. Germline V gene lookup returns CDR1 SGHRS and CDR2 YFSETQ. This CDR3 region has 15 residues. The CDR3 loop reads CASSPSGGYNSPLHF. DNA of the CDR3: TGCGCCAGCAGCCCGAGCGGGGGGTATAATTCACCCCTCCACTTT.